This TCR beta chain emerged from a study of patients and donors after allogeneic stem cell transplantation. TCRdb itself ran the RT-PCR reads through MiXCR, one entry per CDR3 protein. The table has about 960,000 distinct CDR3 sequences, around 17% seen once; the top ten hold 5% to 6.5%. This clonotype has more than one count but fewer than ten. The sequenced sample consisted of blood, either unsorted or a sorted T cell fraction (not recorded which). The origin of this receptor is a human donor who was either an allogeneic HSCT recipient or a stem cell or donor lymphocyte infusion donor (not recorded which). It is not recorded whose cells these are; they may come from a transplant donor.

CDR3 loop: CSARRRGGSGNTIYF. The CDR3 DNA sequence: TGCAGTGCTAGACGTCGCGGAGGCTCTGGAAACACCATATATTTT. This chain connects TRBV20-1 to TRBJ1-3; D not resolved. The CDR3 spans 15 residues. With 2 bases removed from V and 0 bases from J, the gap between germline ends came to 11 bases. CDR1 and CDR2 from the germline V gene are DFQATT and SNEGSKA (reference sequence).